The source of this T cell receptor (beta chain) is a study of T cell changes during pregnancy in multiple sclerosis. Assay used: immunoSEQ multiplex PCR; TCRdb lists only in-frame clones, some missing. The table includes 40,000 to 65,000 clones, around 92% detected once. Trimming cost V 0 bases and J 2 bases; bases outside gene matches: 5. Looked up from germline, CDR1 is SGHNT and CDR2 is YYREEE (reference sequence). The CDR3 contains 16 residues. The origin of this receptor is a female donor with multiple sclerosis, enrolled in a pregnancy study. The chain links TRBV5-4 to TRBJ2-5; TRBD2 agrees at 9 bases. This specimen was CD4+ T cells from peripheral blood mononuclear cells, taken in the third trimester of pregnancy. Here the CDR3 DNA reads TGTGCCAGCAGCTTGGTAGCGGGAGATGCTCAAGAGACCCAGTACTTC. Translation: CASSLVAGDAQETQYF.